The 27 T cell receptor beta chains reported below all come from one sample, sequenced in a study of cytomegalovirus exposure and HLA in healthy donors. The PCR contained 60 Vbeta and 13 Jbeta primers. The repertoire was sequenced with immunoSEQ multiplex PCR; TCRdb's copy has only in-frame clones and lacks some. The profile shows 100,000 or so clones, over 70% of them singletons. Sequencing was done on a sample of PBMCs. Source of these receptors: a man in his forties or fifties in good health and CMV-seronegative.

The CDR3 loop reads CASSPAGTGAKGYTF. Written as DNA, the CDR3 is TGTGCCAGCAGTCCCGCCGGGACAGGGGCTAAGGGCTACACCTTC. The chain uses TRBV6-5 and TRBJ1-2, with 10 bases matching TRBD1. Germline V CDR1 and CDR2: MNHEY, SVGAGI. This CDR3 region has 15 residues. After removal of 5 bases from V and 8 bases from J, the junction contained 11 bases not matched to a gene.

V and J are TRBV5-1 and TRBJ2-1; TRBD1 is a possible D gene (5 bases). The germline CDR1 and CDR2 sequences are SGHRS and YFSETQ. The CDR3 totals 16 residues. Trimming removed 4 bases at V and 5 bases at J, with 19 bases between. This chain's CDR3 is CASSPPRTGDDNEQFF. The CDR3 DNA reads TGCGCCAGCAGCCCCCCCCGAACAGGTGACGACAATGAGCAGTTCTTC.

The chain employs TRBV30 and TRBJ1-1; a possible D gene is TRBD1 (6 bases). CDR3 length: 14 amino acids. Looked up from germline, CDR1 is GTSNPN and CDR2 is SVGIG (reference sequence). The V end was cut by 0 bases, the J end by 3 bases, with 11 bases between. The CDR3 bases are TGTGCCTGGAGTGTAGGGGCAGGGGACACTGAAGCTTTCTTT. This gives the protein CAWSVGAGDTEAFF. The full variable domain, its missing parts supplied by reference TRBV30 and TRBJ1-1, is SQTIHQWPATLVQPVGSPLSLECTVEGTSNPNLYWYRQAAGRGLQLLFYSVGIGQISSEVPQNLSASRPQDRQFILSSKKLLLSDSGFYLCAWSVGAGDTEAFFGQGTRLTVV.

The chain carries TRBV29-1 and TRBJ2-1; the match to TRBD2 covers 7 bases. CDR3 length equals 12 residues. The germline gives CDR1 SQVTM, CDR2 ANQGSEA. With 5 bases clipped from V and 5 bases from J, the junction kept 3 bases outside the gene matches. The CDR3 nucleotides read TGCAGCGTTAGGGACTACAACAATGAGCAGTTCTTC. It is translated as CSVRDYNNEQFF.

This chain joins TRBV6-5 and TRBJ1-1; D is ambiguous. The V end lost 7 bases, the J end lost 5 bases, and 14 bases lay between the germline ends. CDR1 and CDR2 (germline): MNHEY, SVGAGI. The length of the CDR3 is 13 residues. The CDR3 reads CASTQTGGTEAFF. Here the CDR3 DNA reads TGTGCCAGCACTCAAACCGGAGGTACTGAAGCTTTCTTT.

V and J are TRBV7-2 and TRBJ2-5; 9 positions agree with TRBD1. Trimming at V came to 5 bases and at J to 5 bases, leaving 6 bases not matched to a gene. CDR3 length equals 14 residues. From germline, CDR1 is SGHTA and CDR2 FQGNSA. This CDR3 reads CASSVGTGRETQYF. The CDR3 nucleotides are TGTGCCAGCAGCGTGGGGACAGGGAGGGAGACCCAGTACTTC.

The chain recombines TRBV9 with TRBJ2-3, with a weak D call TRBD2 (7 bases). The CDR3 sequence is 15 residues long. V lost 4 bases and J lost 4, with 16 bases in between. CDR1 and CDR2 (germline): SGDLS, YYNGEE. The CDR3 region is CASSPGVGGADTQYF. In DNA form, the CDR3 reads TGTGCCAGCAGCCCGGGGGTAGGGGGGGCAGATACGCAGTATTTT.

The chain recombines TRBV5-4 with TRBJ2-1; maybe TRBD2 (5 bases). Per germline, CDR1 SGHNT and CDR2 YYREEE (reference sequence). Trimming left V 7 bases short and J 4 bases short, with 15 bases between. The CDR3 consists of 14 residues. In nucleotides, the CDR3 is TGTGCCAGCGGGCCGAGGGCGGCTTACAATGAGCAGTTCTTC. Protein sequence: CASGPRAAYNEQFF.

The J gene is TRBJ2-7, the V gene TRBV7-9, with TRBD2 matching over 14 bases. Germline V CDR1 and CDR2: SEHNR, FQNEAQ (reference sequence). Losses at the gene ends were 5 bases for V and 5 bases for J; bases not matched to a gene: 8. CDR3 length: 16 residues. As DNA, the CDR3 is TGTGCCAGCAGCCAGGGACTAGCGGGAGCGTATGACGAGCAGTACTTC. It encodes CASSQGLAGAYDEQYF.

V is TRBV27 and J is TRBJ1-2, with 10 bases matching TRBD1. J gave up 5 bases and V 3 bases, and 9 bases lay outside the gene matches. CDR3 length: 16 residues. Per germline, CDR1 MNHEY and CDR2 SMNVEV (reference sequence). CDR3 in amino acids: CASSFSIRTGGYGYTF. CDR3 sequence (DNA): TGTGCCAGCAGTTTCTCTATCCGGACAGGGGGGTATGGCTACACCTTC.

The rearrangement uses TRBV9 and TRBJ1-2; 7 bases align to TRBD1. Losses at the gene ends were 5 bases for V and 7 bases for J; bases not matched to a gene: 11. Germline V CDR1 and CDR2: SGDLS, YYNGEE. The CDR3 runs to 14 residues. CDR3: CASSGSGGRRGYTF. The DNA for the CDR3 is TGTGCCAGCAGTGGCTCAGGGGGAAGACGTGGCTACACCTTC. The whole variable domain, filled in from reference TRBV9 and TRBJ1-2, reads DSGVTQTPKHLITATGQRVTLRCSPRSGDLSVYWYQQSLDQGLQFLIQYYNGEERAKGNILERFSAQQFPDLHSELNLSSLELGDSALYFCASSGSGGRRGYTFGSGTRLTVV.

The V and J genes are TRBV9 and TRBJ1-6, with a weak D call TRBD1 (5 bases). This CDR3 comprises 14 residues. Trimming took off 3 bases at V and 14 bases at J, with 18 bases between the two ends. Germline loops: CDR1 SGDLS, CDR2 YYNGEE. The CDR3 reads CASSAGRPGGALHF. The CDR3 DNA is TGTGCCAGCAGCGCGGGACGGCCCGGGGGGGCCCTCCACTTT.

This clone occurred once. The chain recombines TRBV18 with TRBJ2-3; the D gene is possibly TRBD1 (6 bases). Germline lookup yields CDR1 KGHSH and CDR2 LQKENI. The CDR3 is 18 amino acids. Deletions cut 4 bases from V and 2 bases from J, with 22 bases between. The CDR3 sequence is CASSRSLQGSTFTDTQYF. Here the CDR3 DNA reads TGTGCCAGCTCACGGAGTTTACAGGGATCGACCTTCACAGATACGCAGTATTTT.

This clone appeared a few times. The V gene is TRBV30, the J gene TRBJ2-1; 12 nucleotides match TRBD2. The CDR3 sequence is 17 residues long. After removal of 0 bases from V and 7 bases from J, the junction contained 10 bases not matched to a gene. Germline CDR1 is GTSNPN and CDR2 is SVGIG (reference sequence). The DNA for the CDR3 is TGTGCCTGGAGTGTGCGACTAGCGGGAGTAGGAGAAAATGAGCAGTTCTTC. It is translated as CAWSVRLAGVGENEQFF.

The rearrangement links TRBV30 to TRBJ1-6, with D possibly matching TRBD1 (6 bases). Germline V CDR1 and CDR2: GTSNPN, SVGIG (reference sequence). Trimming left V 3 bases short and J 2 bases short, with 8 bases between. This CDR3 spans 14 amino acids. The CDR3 sequence is CAWSRDTYNSPLHF. For the CDR3, the DNA is TGTGCCTGGAGCCGGGACACCTATAATTCACCCCTCCACTTT.

The chain is built from TRBV7-2 and TRBJ2-1; 7 bases align to TRBD2. Losses at the gene ends were 5 bases for V and 13 bases for J; bases not matched to a gene: 5. Per the germline V gene, CDR1 is SGHTA and CDR2 is FQGNSA. The CDR3 is 11 amino acids. CDR3 sequence (DNA): TGTGCCAGCAGCCCACGGACTAGACAGTTCTTC. This codes for CASSPRTRQFF.

This chain uses TRBV7-3 with TRBJ2-6; a possible D gene is TRBD2 (6 bases). The CDR3 spans 17 residues. Trimming stripped 2 bases from V and 3 bases from J, with 14 bases between. CDR1 and CDR2 (germline): SGHTA, FQGTGA. CDR3 loop: CASSLGFAGIGANVLTF. The CDR3 bases are TGTGCCAGCAGCTTAGGTTTTGCGGGAATTGGGGCCAACGTCCTGACTTTC.

The chain links TRBV10-2 to TRBJ2-5, with TRBD2 identical over 9 bases. V gave up 3 bases and J gave up 4 bases; unmatched junction bases: 12. CDR1 and CDR2 (germline): WSHSY, SAAADI. This CDR3 comprises 17 residues. The CDR3 sequence: CASSDLFRGGAAETQYF. The CDR3 DNA sequence: TGCGCCAGCAGTGACCTCTTTCGCGGGGGGGCTGCAGAGACCCAGTACTTC.

The J gene is TRBJ2-5, the V gene TRBV10-3, with 8 bases that match TRBD1. The closer fit of TRBJ2-7 to the DNA end suggests the J call may be wrong. Germline V gene data show CDR1 as ENHRY and CDR2 as SYGVKD. There are 16 residues in the CDR3. The chain's CDR3 is CAISESATGDRNEQYF. The CDR3 nucleotides are TGTGCCATCAGTGAGTCCGCGACAGGGGATCGGAACGAGCAGTACTTC.

V and J are TRBV18 and TRBJ1-5; 9 positions match TRBD1. The V gene's germline CDR1 is KGHSH and CDR2 LQKENI. The CDR3 sequence is 14 residues long. With V trimmed by 4 bases and J by 9 bases, 7 bases remained unmatched. In DNA, the CDR3 is TGTGCCAGCTCACTCGACAGGGGGGTAGGGCCCCAGCATTTT. Its protein product is CASSLDRGVGPQHF. Based on the CDR3 plus reference TRBV18 and TRBJ1-5, the full variable domain is NAGVMQNPRHLVRRRGQEARLRCSPMKGHSHVYWYRQLPEEGLKFMVYLQKENIIDESGMPKERFSAEFPKEGPSILRIQQVVRGDSAAYFCASSLDRGVGPQHFGDGTRLSIL.

V is TRBV6-6 and J is TRBJ2-7; D not certain. V was pared by 2 bases and J by 2 bases, with 16 bases between. Looked up from germline, CDR1 is MNHNY and CDR2 is SVGAGI (reference sequence). The CDR3 loop spans 16 amino acids. DNA of the CDR3: TGTGCCAGCAGTTACGTCGCGGATGCAGTTCCCTACGAGCAGTACTTC. It is translated as CASSYVADAVPYEQYF.

The V gene is TRBV28, the J gene TRBJ2-4; D not certain. This CDR3 spans 15 amino acids. The V end was cut by 2 bases, the J end by 6 bases, with 14 bases between. In germline, CDR1 is MDHEN, CDR2 SYDVKM. The CDR3 sequence: CASSLPVAAGNIQYF. The CDR3 region has the DNA TGTGCCAGCAGTTTACCAGTAGCTGCTGGAAACATTCAGTACTTC.

The gene calls are TRBV5-1 and TRBJ2-4, with TRBD1 identical over 12 bases. J was trimmed by 8 bases and V by 7 bases; bases with no gene match: 10. The V gene's germline CDR1 is SGHRS and CDR2 YFSETQ. This CDR3 comprises 15 residues. As DNA, the CDR3 is TGCGCCAGCCGTCCCGGGACAGGGGGCGAGGACATTCAGTACTTC. It translates to CASRPGTGGEDIQYF.

V and J are TRBV5-1 and TRBJ2-1; 7 positions agree with TRBD1. This CDR3 comprises 14 residues. The junction had 6 bases not matched to a gene; V was cut back by 0 bases and J by 9 bases. The germline gives CDR1 SGHRS, CDR2 YFSETQ. Written as DNA, the CDR3 is TGCGCCAGCAGCTTGGAGGGACAGACAAGTGAGCAGTTCTTC. Translating gives CASSLEGQTSEQFF.

The chain is built from TRBV30 and TRBJ2-7, with TRBD1 identical over 7 bases. Per germline, CDR1 GTSNPN and CDR2 SVGIG (reference sequence). After removal of 0 bases from V and 10 bases from J, the junction contained 9 bases not matched to a gene. CDR3 length: 13 residues. CDR3 residues: CAWSVQGQIKQYF. CDR3 sequence (DNA): TGTGCCTGGAGTGTACAGGGACAGATTAAACAGTACTTC.

This clone was counted a few times. The chain carries TRBV11-1 and TRBJ2-1; D might be TRBD2 (6 bases). The V gene's germline CDR1 is SGHAT and CDR2 FQDESV (reference sequence). The CDR3 has 14 residues. V lost 2 bases to trimming and J lost 7 bases, with 12 bases between them. The chain's CDR3 is CASSLIPSGNEQFF. Here the CDR3 DNA reads TGTGCCAGCAGCTTAATCCCGAGCGGGAATGAGCAGTTCTTC. The full variable domain, completed using reference TRBV11-1 and TRBJ2-1, is EAEVAQSPRYKITEKSQAVAFWCDPISGHATLYWYRQILGQGPELLVQFQDESVVDDSQLPKDRFSAERLKGVDSTLKIQPAELGDSAMYLCASSLIPSGNEQFFGPGTRLTVL.

V is TRBV28 and J is TRBJ1-4; D gene uncertain. This CDR3 has 13 residues. The V and J ends lost 10 bases and 7 bases respectively, with 16 bases between them. The germline V gene encodes CDR1 MDHEN and CDR2 SYDVKM. The CDR3 nucleotides are TGTGCCACCAGAGGTAGTTCAGGTGAAAAACTGTTTTTT. Translation: CATRGSSGEKLFF. Based on the CDR3 plus reference TRBV28 and TRBJ1-4, the full variable domain is DVKVTQSSRYLVKRTGEKVFLECVQDMDHENMFWYRQDPGLGLRLIYFSYDVKMKEKGDIPEGYSVSREKKERFSLILESASTNQTSMYLCATRGSSGEKLFFGSGTQLSVL.